The 27 T cell receptor beta chains in this list originate from one sample, sequenced in a study of shared clonotypes between healthy human individuals. The data were produced by immunoSEQ multiplex PCR, yet TCRdb's version contains in-frame clones alone and is incomplete. The table lists 640,000 or so clones, about two thirds of them singletons. Sequencing was carried out using memory CD4+ T cells sorted from blood. Regarding subset: CD45RA-negative fraction. These receptor sequences come from a woman aged 25 to 39 in good health.

The chain employs TRBV10-3 and TRBJ2-7; 12 nucleotides align to TRBD1. This CDR3 is built from 14 residues. Germline V gene lookup returns CDR1 ENHRY and CDR2 SYGVKD. Germline trimming cut 8 bases from V and 6 bases from J; bases unmatched to any gene: 8. The CDR3 bases are TGTGCCATCTTACCCGGGACAGGGGGCCTCGAGCAGTACTTC. Amino acid sequence: CAILPGTGGLEQYF.

The rearrangement links TRBV7-2 to TRBJ2-7; 8 bases are a match to TRBD2. Unmatched junction bases numbered 5, after V lost 4 bases and J lost 3 bases. In germline, CDR1 is SGHTA, CDR2 FQGNSA. The CDR3 totals 14 residues. The CDR3 nucleotides read TGTGCCAGCAGCTCGGCGACTAGCGTCTACGAGCAGTACTTC. Residues: CASSSATSVYEQYF.

The V call is TRBV13, the J call TRBJ2-5; 10 positions agree with TRBD2. J was trimmed by 2 bases and V by 5 bases; bases with no gene match: 8. Looked up from germline, CDR1 is PRHDT and CDR2 is FYEKMQ (reference sequence). The CDR3 length is 16 residues. CDR3 amino acids: CASSKLTSGLQETQYF. The CDR3 DNA reads TGTGCCAGCAGCAAGTTGACTAGCGGGCTACAAGAGACCCAGTACTTC.

In its sample, this clone was seen once. The rearrangement uses TRBV5-5 and TRBJ1-2; possible D gene TRBD1, 6 bases. CDR3 size: 12 residues. Germline V gene sequence: CDR1 SGHKS, CDR2 YYEKEE (reference sequence). The V and J ends lost 1 base and 8 bases respectively, with 9 bases between them. The CDR3 nucleotides are TGTGCCAGCAGCTTGTACAGGGAAGGCTACACCTTC. It specifies CASSLYREGYTF.

V gene TRBV4-1 combines with J gene TRBJ2-6; the D is unclear. Trimming took 0 bases from V and 0 from J, leaving 12 bases between them. Germline V gene data show CDR1 as MGHRA and CDR2 as YSYEKL. This CDR3 is built from 18 residues. CDR3 protein: CASSQDHHGYSGANVLTF. As DNA, the CDR3 is TGCGCCAGCAGCCAAGATCATCACGGATACTCTGGGGCCAACGTCCTGACTTTC.

This chain links TRBV5-1 with TRBJ2-5; maybe TRBD2 (7 bases). The CDR3 length is 15 residues. V was trimmed by 3 bases and J by 5 bases, leaving 17 bases between them. Germline V lookup: CDR1 SGHRS, CDR2 YFSETQ. For the CDR3, the DNA is TGCGCCAGCAGCTCCCTCGACAGGCGGGGGGAGACCCAGTACTTC. Its protein is CASSSLDRRGETQYF. The full variable domain, rest sourced from reference TRBV5-1 and TRBJ2-5, is KAGVTQTPRYLIKTRGQQVTLSCSPISGHRSVSWYQQTPGQGLQFLFEYFSETQRNKGNFPGRFSGRQFSNSRSEMNVSTLELGDSALYLCASSSLDRRGETQYFGPGTRLLVL.

This chain uses TRBV11-1 with TRBJ1-2; D is undetermined. V was cut by 1 base and J by 8 bases, with 14 bases left in between. CDR3 size: 14 residues. From germline, CDR1 is SGHAT and CDR2 FQDESV (reference sequence). As DNA, the CDR3 is TGTGCCAGCAGCTTAGAGCGGTCGGGGAACGGCTACACCTTC. Translated, it gives CASSLERSGNGYTF.

This rearrangement joins TRBV25-1 to TRBJ1-5, with D possibly matching TRBD1 (5 bases). The CDR3 length is 14 residues. Germline V CDR1 and CDR2: MGHDK, SYGVNS. Trimming shortened V by 8 bases and J by 0 bases, and 11 bases separated the two germline ends. CDR3 DNA sequence: TGTGCCAGCGGGGCCGGCAGTAGCAATCAGCCCCAGCATTTT. This sequence encodes CASGAGSSNQPQHF.

J is TRBJ2-2 and V is TRBV28, with TRBD1 matching over 8 bases. Per the germline V gene, CDR1 is MDHEN and CDR2 is SYDVKM. The CDR3 consists of 17 residues. V trimming: 2 bases; J trimming: 0 bases; junction bases outside the gene matches: 5. The CDR3 DNA is TGTGCCAGCAGTTTAGCCCAGGGGGCAGCGAACACCGGGGAGCTGTTTTTT. It yields the protein CASSLAQGAANTGELFF.

As concerns this clone: This specimen includes other DNA sequences encoding the same CDR3. The chain employs TRBV6-1 and TRBJ1-4; D remains ambiguous. CDR1 and CDR2 (germline): MNHNS, SASEGT. CDR3 length: 14 amino acids. Trimming took 1 base from V and 5 from J, leaving 8 bases between them. This CDR3 is CASSEGGINEKLFF. CDR3 sequence (DNA): TGTGCCAGCAGTGAAGGAGGGATAAATGAAAAACTGTTTTTT.

This chain joins TRBV18 and TRBJ2-7; the D gene is possibly TRBD2 (5 bases). Germline values: CDR1 KGHSH, CDR2 LQKENI. V dropped 2 bases and J dropped 0 bases, with 11 bases sitting between them. The CDR3 has 15 amino acids. CDR3 in amino acids: CASSPETSVSYEQYF. DNA for the CDR3: TGTGCCAGCTCACCAGAAACTAGTGTCTCCTACGAGCAGTACTTC.

This clone has just a few counts. In nucleotides, the CDR3 is TGCAGCCTCAAGGGGGTGGGGATGGCAGCCGGGGAGCTGTTTTTT. Translated: CSLKGVGMAAGELFF. This chain connects TRBV29-1 to TRBJ2-2, with D tentatively TRBD1 (6 bases). Germline V CDR1 and CDR2: SQVTM, ANQGSEA. CDR3 length: 15 residues. V was cut by 8 bases and J by 6 bases, with 22 bases left in between.

The chain couples TRBV2 to TRBJ2-3, with TRBD2 as a possible D gene (5 bases). This CDR3 region has 15 residues. Germline values: CDR1 SNHLY, CDR2 FYNNEI. With 2 bases removed from V and 4 bases from J, the gap between germline ends came to 13 bases. CDR3 loop: CASSEKAWGADTQYF. The DNA of the CDR3 is TGTGCCAGCAGTGAAAAGGCTTGGGGAGCAGATACGCAGTATTTT.

The V and J genes are TRBV7-9 and TRBJ2-1; 7 bases are shared with TRBD1. The germline gives CDR1 SEHNR, CDR2 FQNEAQ (reference sequence). The CDR3 spans 15 residues. The V gene end was trimmed by 6 bases and the J gene end by 6 bases; junction bases not matched to a gene: 11. The CDR3 reads CASRSRFPGGNEQFF. Written as DNA, the CDR3 is TGTGCCAGCAGATCACGTTTCCCAGGGGGCAATGAGCAGTTCTTC.

The rearrangement links TRBV5-1 to TRBJ2-1; 9 bases map to TRBD2. V dropped 0 bases and J dropped 7; count of bases not matched to a gene: 11. Germline CDR1 and CDR2: SGHRS and YFSETQ. The CDR3 has 17 amino acids. For the CDR3, the DNA is TGCGCCAGCAGCTTGGGAATGGCGGGAGGGCCATCGAATGAGCAGTTCTTC. Translation gives CASSLGMAGGPSNEQFF.

V and J are TRBV28 and TRBJ1-5, with D possibly matching TRBD1 (6 bases). V was clipped by 6 bases and J by 6 bases, with 18 bases between them. The V gene's germline CDR1 is MDHEN and CDR2 SYDVKM. CDR3 length: 15 amino acids. The CDR3 loop is CASRTSTGMVQPQHF. In DNA form, the CDR3 reads TGTGCCAGCAGGACCTCTACAGGGATGGTTCAGCCCCAGCATTTT.

This clone came up once. The chain recombines TRBV11-2 with TRBJ2-6; D unclear. With 1 base removed from V and 1 base from J, the gap between germline ends came to 11 bases. CDR3 length equals 17 residues. Germline CDR1 and CDR2: SGHAT and FQNNGV. CDR3 amino acids: CASSLVWAGSGANVLTF. For the CDR3, the DNA is TGTGCCAGCAGCTTAGTCTGGGCTGGGTCTGGGGCCAACGTCCTGACTTTC.

The table lists this clone with a few counts. The V call is TRBV14, the J call TRBJ2-5; 8 bases fit TRBD2. J was trimmed by 2 bases and V by 0 bases; bases with no gene match: 8. From germline, CDR1 is SGHDN and CDR2 FVKESK. The CDR3 length is 17 residues. In DNA, the CDR3 is TGTGCCAGCAGCCAAGATTGGGGAACTAGCGGACAAGAGACCCAGTACTTC. This codes for CASSQDWGTSGQETQYF.

This clone was detected only a few times. The chain couples TRBV28 to TRBJ1-2, with 8 bases fitting TRBD1. V lost 5 bases to trimming and J lost 7 bases; unmatched junction nucleotides: 6. The CDR3 extends over 13 amino acids. Germline V gene data show CDR1 as MDHEN and CDR2 as SYDVKM. The CDR3 loop is CASSLDRVRGYTF. CDR3 in DNA: TGTGCCAGCAGTCTGGACAGGGTTCGTGGCTACACCTTC.

The chain recombines TRBV4-1 with TRBJ2-7; 12 bases align to TRBD2. CDR3 length equals 17 residues. Per germline, CDR1 MGHRA and CDR2 YSYEKL. V lost 4 bases and J lost 4; bases outside the gene matches: 11. CDR3 region: CASSPHSTSGSSYEQYF. The DNA for the CDR3 is TGCGCCAGCAGCCCCCACTCGACTAGCGGGAGTTCGTACGAGCAGTACTTC.

There are a few counts of this clone. The chain carries TRBV19 and TRBJ2-7; 7 bases are a match to TRBD1. V shed 10 bases and J 4 bases; nucleotides not matched to a gene: 7. Germline CDR1 LNHDA, CDR2 SQIVND (reference sequence). CDR3 size: 12 residues. The chain's CDR3 is CATSVRGYEQYF. In DNA, the CDR3 is TGTGCCACCTCTGTCAGGGGGTACGAGCAGTACTTC.

This clone was recorded once. This sequence joins TRBV2 and TRBJ2-1, with D tentatively TRBD2 (6 bases). This CDR3 is built from 14 residues. Germline CDR1 reads SNHLY; CDR2 reads FYNNEI. Trimming pared 4 bases from V and 5 bases from J, leaving 12 bases between. The CDR3 loop reads CASSVAGGNNEQFF. The CDR3 coding sequence is TGTGCCAGCAGTGTGGCTGGAGGGAACAATGAGCAGTTCTTC.

The CDR3 here is CASRTGGPSEAGELFF. The DNA for the CDR3 is TGTGCCAGTAGGACAGGGGGCCCGTCGGAGGCCGGGGAGCTGTTTTTT. V gene TRBV28 combines with J gene TRBJ2-2; TRBD1 aligns across 11 bases. The germline V gene encodes CDR1 MDHEN and CDR2 SYDVKM. The CDR3 consists of 16 residues. Trimming at V came to 9 bases and at J to 6 bases, leaving 12 bases not matched to a gene. Supplemented by reference TRBV28 and TRBJ2-2, the full variable domain reads DVKVTQSSRYLVKRTGEKVFLECVQDMDHENMFWYRQDPGLGLRLIYFSYDVKMKEKGDIPEGYSVSREKKERFSLILESASTNQTSMYLCASRTGGPSEAGELFFGEGSRLTVL.

This chain connects TRBV11-2 to TRBJ2-7, with D perhaps matching TRBD2 (5 bases). Trimming removed 5 bases from V and 7 bases from J, with 18 bases in between. The CDR3 is 14 residues long. CDR1 SGHAT and CDR2 FQNNGV come from the germline V gene. The CDR3 DNA follows: TGTGCCAGCAGCCTACAACTTCAACCGGGGGAGCAGTACTTC. It yields the protein CASSLQLQPGEQYF.

The J gene is TRBJ2-1, the V gene TRBV7-2; 9 bases line up with TRBD2. The CDR3 spans 16 residues. In germline, CDR1 is SGHTA, CDR2 FQGNSA. After removal of 1 base from V and 9 bases from J, the junction contained 10 bases not matched to a gene. CDR3 amino acids: CASSLDGGTSIREQFF. The CDR3 coding sequence is TGTGCCAGCAGCTTAGATGGAGGGACTAGCATTCGTGAGCAGTTCTTC.

The sample holds a few counts of this clone. V usage is TRBV11-2 and J usage is TRBJ2-2; TRBD2 matches 9 bases. The CDR3 is 16 residues long. CDR1 SGHAT and CDR2 FQNNGV come from the germline V gene. V was pared by 2 bases and J by 1 base, with 2 bases of the junction left unmatched. For the CDR3, the DNA is TGTGCCAGCAGCTTAAGACTAGCGGTGAACACCGGGGAGCTGTTTTTT. The encoded protein is CASSLRLAVNTGELFF.

CDR3 nucleotide sequence: TGTGCCAGCAGCCGCGGACAGGGGGAGCGTGGAGAGACCCAGTACTTC. Amino acid sequence: CASSRGQGERGETQYF. The rearrangement joins TRBV4-2 to TRBJ2-5; TRBD1 agrees at 10 bases. The junction had 9 bases not matched to a gene; V was cut back by 4 bases and J by 4 bases. The length of the CDR3 is 16 residues. Per the germline V gene, CDR1 is LGHNA and CDR2 is YNFKEQ.